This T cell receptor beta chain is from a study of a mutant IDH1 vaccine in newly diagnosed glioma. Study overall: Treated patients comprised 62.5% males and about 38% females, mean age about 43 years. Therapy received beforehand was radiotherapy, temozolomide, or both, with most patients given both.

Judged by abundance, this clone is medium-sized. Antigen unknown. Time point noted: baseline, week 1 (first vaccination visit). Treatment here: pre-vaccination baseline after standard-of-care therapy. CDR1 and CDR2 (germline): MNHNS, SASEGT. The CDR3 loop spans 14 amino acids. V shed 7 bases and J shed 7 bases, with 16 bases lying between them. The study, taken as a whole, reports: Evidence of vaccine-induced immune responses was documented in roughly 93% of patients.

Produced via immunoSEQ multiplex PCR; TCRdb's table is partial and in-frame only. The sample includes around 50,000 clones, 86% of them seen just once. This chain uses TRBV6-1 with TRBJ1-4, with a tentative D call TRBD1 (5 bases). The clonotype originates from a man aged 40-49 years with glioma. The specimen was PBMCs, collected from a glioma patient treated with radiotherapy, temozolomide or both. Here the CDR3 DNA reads TGTGCCAGCAAAAGGGGAATCCTCAGTGAAAAACTGTTTTTT. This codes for CASKRGILSEKLFF.